This TCR beta chain is from a study of CD8 T cells in ankylosing spondylitis (dated by TCRdb to about 2017). About the full investigation: The study set out to find disease-linked TCR variants by profiling T cell receptor beta repertoires in ankylosing spondylitis patients and healthy donors. Peripheral blood was sampled, and synovial fluid was additionally collected from ankylosing spondylitis patients. In total, the full study cohort was made up of about 110 healthy donors and some 26 ankylosing spondylitis patients.

On the study overall, not on this receptor specifically: A TCR beta motif made up of several highly homologous amino acid variants appeared to be characteristic of blood from ankylosing spondylitis patients. According to the report, matched synovial fluid samples from ankylosing spondylitis patients were significantly enriched for the disease-linked clones. In peripheral blood, the disease-linked clones were found at relatively low frequencies and had a CD8+ phenotype. Some motif variants were previously reported in synovial fluid and blood of reactive arthritis patients, suggesting common disease-initiation mechanisms.

With respect to this clonotype: It lacks a known antigen. The sample holds no much larger clone one base away, and base qualities are not on file.

Sequencing relied on an Illumina HiSeq 2500. Quantitative 5'-RACE with molecular barcodes was the method used to prepare the TCR beta libraries. The study's processing was this. Disease-linked TCR variants were identified with a new computational method built on a probabilistic model of VDJ rearrangement. TCRdb trimmed the raw reads at Q25, called clones with MiXCR and kept productive beta chains. When rows share a CDR3 protein, they turn into one entry using the most common DNA and genes. These V and J calls are TCRdb output, not the study's own analysis. Present in this sample are 650,000 to 800,000 distinct CDR3 sequences, around 19% of which were seen just once. About 20% of the sample is taken by the ten largest. From cysteine to phenylalanine, the CDR3 is 17 amino acids long. Just the 51-base CDR3 DNA is kept, in frame starting at base 1. Germline trimming amounts to 6 bases on V and 3 bases on J, with 15 as the count of junction bases outside the gene matches. From the germline V gene, CDR1 is MNHNS and CDR2 is SASEGT.

Sequenced: blood, either unsorted or a sorted T cell fraction (not recorded which). The origin of this receptor is a male donor with ankylosing spondylitis. The chain is encoded by TRBV6-1 joined to TRBJ1-2; a stretch of 8 junction bases matches TRBD1. The CDR3 region has the sequence CASSGDTSGTGDYGYTF. The DNA is as follows: TGTGCCAGCAGCGGGGATACATCTGGGACAGGCGACTATGGCTACACCTTC.